The 32 T cell receptor beta chains below were found in one sample sequenced in a study of identical twins. TCRdb reprocessed the 5' RACE reads via MiXCR and lists one record per CDR3 protein. This table has around 690,000 distinct CDR3 sequences, 21% appearing once. This same sample was also part of a study on T cells expressing NK-cell markers.

What was sequenced was PBMCs. The receptors come from a woman between 18 and 30 years old in good health.

As regards this clonotype: One junction end disagrees with the germline gene, perhaps due to a read error. V is TRBV6-2 or TRBV6-3 and J is TRBJ2-1; D is perhaps TRBD1 (6 bases). The CDR3 sequence is 12 residues long. Germline CDR1 MNHEY, CDR2 SVGEGT. CDR3 DNA sequence: TGTGCCAGCAGTTACTCCCAGGGGACCCAAAGCTTC. It encodes CASSYSQGTQSF.

This clonotype has more than one count but fewer than ten. J is TRBJ2-4 and V is TRBV27; the match to TRBD2 covers 7 bases. Germline V gives CDR1 MNHEY, CDR2 SMNVEV (reference sequence). The CDR3 runs to 18 residues. The ends lost 8 bases at V and 0 bases at J; junction bases unmatched: 16. This CDR3 reads CASRSFLPGGRAKNIQYF. The CDR3 nucleotides read TGTGCCAGCCGCAGTTTTTTACCGGGGGGACGAGCCAAAAACATTCAGTACTTC.

The CDR3 DNA follows: TGTGCCAGCGCCGAGGGACAGAGAAGGACCGGGGAGCTGTTTTTT. Its protein is CASAEGQRRTGELFF. The chain carries TRBV12-3 or TRBV12-4 and TRBJ2-2; 7 bases map to TRBD1. The CDR3 sequence is 15 residues long. V shed 8 bases and J 5 bases; nucleotides not matched to a gene: 11.

The CDR3 DNA reads TGTGCCAGCAGAAAAACAGGAGCGAACACCGGGGAGCTGTTTTTT. This gives the protein CASRKTGANTGELFF. The chain couples TRBV7-2 to TRBJ2-2; tentative D call: TRBD1 (5 bases). This CDR3 is 15 amino acids long. Germline CDR1 is SGHTA and CDR2 is FQGNSA. V was trimmed by 6 bases and J by 0 bases, leaving 11 bases between them.

The rearrangement uses TRBV6-5 and TRBJ2-7; D not certain. The V gene's germline CDR1 is MNHEY and CDR2 SVGAGI. Trimming cost V 2 bases and J 3 bases, with 8 bases left between them. CDR3 length equals 13 residues. The chain's CDR3 is CASSYGSRYEQYF. CDR3 DNA: TGTGCCAGCAGTTACGGAAGTCGCTACGAGCAGTACTTC.

There are many counts of this clonotype. The rearrangement joins TRBV6-4 to TRBJ1-6, with 9 nucleotides matching TRBD1. After removal of 3 bases from V and 9 bases from J, the junction contained 6 bases not matched to a gene. The CDR3 has 15 residues. Germline V gene data show CDR1 as MRHNA and CDR2 as SNTAGT. The CDR3 sequence: CASSERTGESSPLHF. The CDR3 DNA sequence: TGTGCCAGCAGTGAAAGGACAGGGGAGAGTTCACCCCTCCACTTT.

This chain connects TRBV3-1 to TRBJ1-6; maybe TRBD1 (5 bases). Trimming took 0 bases from V and 12 from J, leaving 12 bases between them. Germline CDR1 LGHDT, CDR2 YNNKEL (reference sequence). The CDR3 extends over 14 amino acids. The CDR3, as DNA: TGTGCCAGCAGCCAAGATATAACAGGACGACCCCTCCACTTT. Its protein is CASSQDITGRPLHF. Drawing the rest from reference TRBV3-1 and TRBJ1-6, the complete variable domain is DTAVSQTPKYLVTQMGNDKSIKCEQNLGHDTMYWYKQDSKKFLKIMFSYNNKELIINETVPNRFSPKSPDKAHLNLHINSLELGDSAVYFCASSQDITGRPLHFGNGTRLTVT.

This clonotype appeared a few times. CDR3 sequence reads: CASSATGANEQFF. For the CDR3, the DNA is TGTGCCAGCAGTGCTACAGGGGCCAATGAGCAGTTCTTC. The chain is built from TRBV12-3 or TRBV12-4 and TRBJ2-1, with 7 bases that match TRBD1. V dropped 5 bases and J dropped 6; count of bases not matched to a gene: 4. The CDR3 is 13 residues long.

This clonotype was seen a few times. This sequence joins TRBV20-1 and TRBJ1-2; D gene ambiguous. CDR3 length equals 14 residues. V dropped 8 bases and J dropped 3 bases, with 19 bases sitting between them. Germline lookup yields CDR1 DFQATT and CDR2 SNEGSKA (reference sequence). The CDR3 nucleotides are TGCAGTACCCTACCCCCGAACAGAGACTATGGCTACACCTTC. It encodes CSTLPPNRDYGYTF.

This sequence joins TRBV6-1 and TRBJ2-5; perhaps TRBD1 as D (6 bases). V was cut by 6 bases and J by 0 bases, with 11 bases left in between. CDR3 size: 14 residues. CDR1 is MNHNS, CDR2 SASEGT, per germline. The CDR3 loop reads CASRRQDYQETQYF. For the CDR3, the DNA is TGTGCCAGCAGACGACAGGATTACCAAGAGACCCAGTACTTC.

The chain combines TRBV5-6 with TRBJ2-7; D is perhaps TRBD1 (5 bases). This CDR3 has 13 amino acids. Trimming took 3 bases from V and 2 from J, leaving 9 bases between them. Germline CDR1 is SGHDT and CDR2 is YYEEEE. In DNA form, the CDR3 reads TGTGCCAGCAGCTGGACACAGACCTACGAGCAGTACTTC. Its protein is CASSWTQTYEQYF.

A few counts support this clonotype. The rearrangement links TRBV5-1 to TRBJ2-3; perhaps TRBD1 as D (5 bases). This CDR3 spans 14 amino acids. Per germline, CDR1 SGHRS and CDR2 YFSETQ. With 0 bases removed from V and 5 bases from J, the gap between germline ends came to 10 bases. The CDR3: CASSLAAGQDTQYF. DNA for the CDR3: TGCGCCAGCAGCTTGGCGGCAGGGCAAGATACGCAGTATTTT.

This clonotype occurred a few times. This chain joins TRBV20-1 and TRBJ2-5; 9 nucleotides align to TRBD1. V lost 0 bases and J lost 5; bases outside the gene matches: 7. The CDR3 is 15 amino acids. Looked up from germline, CDR1 is DFQATT and CDR2 is SNEGSKA (reference sequence). The chain's CDR3 is CSARDFIGQGETQYF. CDR3 in DNA: TGCAGTGCTAGAGATTTCATAGGACAGGGGGAGACCCAGTACTTC.

In its sample, this clonotype was seen a few times. This chain links TRBV3-1 with TRBJ2-7; 7 nucleotides align to TRBD2. The CDR3 consists of 14 residues. Germline assignment: CDR1 LGHDT and CDR2 YNNKEL (reference sequence). Unmatched junction bases numbered 5, after V lost 3 bases and J lost 3 bases. The CDR3 coding sequence is TGTGCCAGCAGCCACGGGGAGGGAGGCTACGAGCAGTACTTC. It yields the protein CASSHGEGGYEQYF.

The chain links TRBV5-4 to TRBJ2-2; D unclear. Trimming left V 4 bases short and J 6 bases short, with 10 bases between. There are 13 residues in the CDR3. Germline CDR1 and CDR2: SGHNT and YYREEE (reference sequence). The CDR3 DNA reads as TGTGCCAGCAGCCGAGACTGGGCCGGGGAGCTGTTTTTT. This sequence encodes CASSRDWAGELFF.

This clonotype was detected a few times. V and J are TRBV20-1 and TRBJ2-5, with D possibly matching TRBD2 (5 bases). Trimming removed 5 bases at V and 4 bases at J, with 17 bases between. The CDR3 sequence is 14 residues long. Germline V gene sequence: CDR1 DFQATT, CDR2 SNEGSKA (reference sequence). Written as DNA, the CDR3 is TGCAGTGCTGGTCGAGGGCGGAGGAGAGAGACCCAGTACTTC. The encoded protein is CSAGRGRRRETQYF.

The chain employs TRBV12-3 or TRBV12-4 and TRBJ2-7; weak D call: TRBD2 (5 bases). This CDR3 is 13 amino acids long. V was shortened by 6 bases and J by 2 bases, with 11 bases between the two germline ends. The CDR3 DNA sequence: TGTGCCAGCAGACGGACTTCCACCTACGAGCAGTACTTC. This encodes CASRRTSTYEQYF.

The chain has TRBV12-3 or TRBV12-4 and TRBJ2-7; tentatively, D is TRBD1 (6 bases). V lost 5 bases to trimming and J lost 3 bases, with 14 bases between them. CDR3 length equals 14 residues. This CDR3 is CASSNSGHRYEQYF. The CDR3 nucleotides read TGTGCCAGCAGTAACTCGGGACACCGCTACGAGCAGTACTTC.

V usage is TRBV4-3 and J usage is TRBJ2-7; D is perhaps TRBD1 or TRBD2 (5 bases each). Deletions cut 3 bases from V and 2 bases from J, with 14 bases between. The CDR3 sequence is 15 residues long. The germline gives CDR1 LGHNA, CDR2 YSLEER. The CDR3 nucleotides read TGCGCCAGCAGCCACGTGGGGGAGAACGCCTACGAGCAGTACTTC. It translates to CASSHVGENAYEQYF.

The V and J genes are TRBV7-2 and TRBJ2-2; D perhaps matches TRBD2 (6 bases). Germline CDR1 and CDR2: SGHTA and FQGNSA. CDR3 length: 16 residues. Trimming took off 5 bases at V and 2 bases at J, with 15 bases between the two ends. In nucleotides, the CDR3 is TGTGCCAGCAGCGCCTTTAGCGGCCTAAACACCGGGGAGCTGTTTTTT. Amino acids: CASSAFSGLNTGELFF.

This rearrangement joins TRBV7-2 to TRBJ2-3, with a weak D call TRBD2 (6 bases). Germline assignment: CDR1 SGHTA and CDR2 FQGNSA. The CDR3 length is 16 residues. Trimming cost V 2 bases and J 0 bases, with 12 bases left between them. The CDR3 DNA is TGTGCCAGCAGCTTAAGGTGGAGGGAAAGCACAGATACGCAGTATTTT. The encoded protein is CASSLRWRESTDTQYF.

This clonotype was seen more than once but under ten times. This chain uses TRBV11-2 with TRBJ2-7; 10 bases align to TRBD2. Germline assignment: CDR1 SGHAT and CDR2 FQNNGV. The CDR3 runs to 17 residues. V shed 5 bases, J shed 3 bases, and the junction held 13 bases outside the gene matches. CDR3 amino acids: CASSPRAVGLAVYEQYF. The CDR3 bases are TGTGCCAGCAGCCCACGGGCCGTCGGACTAGCGGTCTACGAGCAGTACTTC.

J is TRBJ1-2 and V is TRBV7-6; D call uncertain. The CDR3 is made up of 14 amino acids. Between the trimmed V and J ends, which lost 2 bases and 1 base, there was a span of 8 bases. The germline CDR1 and CDR2 sequences are SGHVS and FNYEAQ. CDR3 protein: CASSLYPINYGYTF. The DNA for the CDR3 is TGTGCCAGCAGCTTATATCCAATTAACTATGGCTACACCTTC.

This clonotype was picked up a small number of times. This chain joins TRBV10-3 and TRBJ2-7, with D perhaps matching TRBD1 (5 bases). This CDR3 spans 14 amino acids. V was cut by 3 bases and J by 0 bases, with 9 bases left in between. The germline gives CDR1 ENHRY, CDR2 SYGVKD. The CDR3 protein is CAISEKGSSYEQYF. The CDR3 nucleotides are TGTGCCATCAGTGAAAAGGGGTCCTCCTACGAGCAGTACTTC.

The chain carries TRBV10-2 and TRBJ2-5, with D tentatively TRBD2 (5 bases). Germline CDR1 is WSHSY and CDR2 is SAAADI. The CDR3 is 16 residues long. Trimming took off 3 bases at V and 2 bases at J, with 16 bases between the two ends. The CDR3 sequence: CASSDGSGPPQETQYF. CDR3 bases: TGCGCCAGCAGTGACGGAAGCGGCCCCCCACAAGAGACCCAGTACTTC.

The gene calls are TRBV29-1 and TRBJ2-7, with TRBD1 matching over 9 bases. The CDR3 has 15 amino acids. V was pared by 4 bases and J by 2 bases, with 9 bases of the junction left unmatched. Germline V lookup: CDR1 SQVTM, CDR2 ANQGSEA. CDR3 nucleotide sequence: TGCAGCGTTGCTGGACAGGGGACCGCTCCCTACGAGCAGTACTTC. This encodes CSVAGQGTAPYEQYF.

This clonotype appeared many times. The gene calls are TRBV20-1 and TRBJ1-1; no reliable D call. CDR3 length equals 13 residues. Germline V lookup: CDR1 DFQATT, CDR2 SNEGSKA (reference sequence). V lost 3 bases and J lost 1, with 9 bases in between. CDR3 nucleotide sequence: TGCAGTGCTAGGCCCCCCTCGAACACTGAAGCTTTCTTT. This sequence encodes CSARPPSNTEAFF.

This clonotype was found a few times. V is TRBV20-1 and J is TRBJ2-1; possibly TRBD1 for D (5 bases). There are 12 residues in the CDR3. Germline CDR1 is DFQATT and CDR2 is SNEGSKA (reference sequence). The ends were cut back, 6 bases at V and 7 bases at J, with 13 bases in the middle. As DNA, the CDR3 is TGCAGTGCGGGCAGGGTAAGGAATGAGCAGTTCTTC. Translation gives CSAGRVRNEQFF.

This clonotype has only a few counts. V usage is TRBV4-1 and J usage is TRBJ2-6; 7 bases line up with TRBD1. V shed 4 bases and J 4 bases; nucleotides not matched to a gene: 10. The CDR3 totals 17 residues. Per the germline V gene, CDR1 is MGHRA and CDR2 is YSYEKL. The CDR3 nucleotides read TGCGCCAGCAGCCTGGACAGGCAACTGGGAGGGGCCAACGTCCTGACTTTC. It encodes CASSLDRQLGGANVLTF.

This clonotype has a handful of counts. The chain is built from TRBV5-1 and TRBJ2-3, with 8 bases lining up with TRBD2. This CDR3 region has 17 residues. CDR1 and CDR2 (germline): SGHRS, YFSETQ. V lost 0 bases, J lost 5 bases, and 11 bases stayed unmatched. DNA for the CDR3: TGCGCCAGCAGCTTGGTGGGCCCCGGGGGGGCTGGAGATACGCAGTATTTT. Translating gives CASSLVGPGGAGDTQYF. The complete variable domain, with remaining parts taken from reference TRBV5-1 and TRBJ2-3, reads KAGVTQTPRYLIKTRGQQVTLSCSPISGHRSVSWYQQTPGQGLQFLFEYFSETQRNKGNFPGRFSGRQFSNSRSEMNVSTLELGDSALYLCASSLVGPGGAGDTQYFGPGTRLTVL.

The chain combines TRBV6-1 with TRBJ2-5, with D perhaps TRBD2 (5 bases). V lost 6 bases and J 4 bases, leaving 15 bases between the germline ends. Germline values: CDR1 MNHNS, CDR2 SASEGT. The CDR3 is 14 amino acids. CDR3 in amino acids: CASSAAGQSETQYF. The CDR3 DNA is TGTGCCAGCAGCGCGGCGGGCCAGTCAGAGACCCAGTACTTC.

This sequence joins TRBV12-3 or TRBV12-4 and TRBJ1-2, with D possibly TRBD1 on 6 matching bases. The CDR3 runs to 14 residues. Trimming left V 6 bases short and J 2 bases short, with 13 bases between. The CDR3, as DNA: TGTGCCAGCAGCGGACAGCCCGAAAACTATGGCTACACCTTC. It is translated as CASSGQPENYGYTF.